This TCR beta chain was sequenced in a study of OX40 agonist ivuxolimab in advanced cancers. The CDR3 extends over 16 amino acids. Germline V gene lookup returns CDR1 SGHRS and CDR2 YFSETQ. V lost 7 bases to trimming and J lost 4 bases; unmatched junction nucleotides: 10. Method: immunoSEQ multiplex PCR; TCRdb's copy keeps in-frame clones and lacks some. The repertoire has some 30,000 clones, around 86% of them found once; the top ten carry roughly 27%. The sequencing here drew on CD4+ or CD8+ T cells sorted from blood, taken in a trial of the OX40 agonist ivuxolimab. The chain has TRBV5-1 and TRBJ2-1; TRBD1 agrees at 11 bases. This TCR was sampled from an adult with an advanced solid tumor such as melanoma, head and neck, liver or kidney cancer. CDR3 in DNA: TGCGCCAGCGGTAAACGCGGGACAGGGGGGTACAATGAGCAGTTCTTC. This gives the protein CASGKRGTGGYNEQFF.